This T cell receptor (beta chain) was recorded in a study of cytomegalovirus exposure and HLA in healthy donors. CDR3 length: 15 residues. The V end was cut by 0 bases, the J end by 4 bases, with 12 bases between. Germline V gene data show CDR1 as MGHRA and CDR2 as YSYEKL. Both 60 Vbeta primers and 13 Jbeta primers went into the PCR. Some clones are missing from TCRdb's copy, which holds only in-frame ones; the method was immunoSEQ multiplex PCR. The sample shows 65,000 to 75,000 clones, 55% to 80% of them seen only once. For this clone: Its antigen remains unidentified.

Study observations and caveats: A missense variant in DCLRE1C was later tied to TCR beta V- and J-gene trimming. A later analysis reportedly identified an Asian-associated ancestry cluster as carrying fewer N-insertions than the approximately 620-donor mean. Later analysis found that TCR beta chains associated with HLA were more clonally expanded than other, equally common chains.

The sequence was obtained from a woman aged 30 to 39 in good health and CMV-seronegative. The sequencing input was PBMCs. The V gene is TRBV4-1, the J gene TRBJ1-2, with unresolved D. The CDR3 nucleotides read TGCGCCAGCAGCCAAGATGAAAAGAGGCGCTATGGCTACACCTTC. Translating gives CASSQDEKRRYGYTF.